These T cell receptor beta chains were read from a single sample in a study of Graves' ophthalmopathy and Graves' hyperthyroidism. A single record per CDR3 protein comes from TCRdb applying MiXCR to the multiplex PCR reads. This sample has 740,000 or so distinct CDR3 sequences, with 40% found just once. The sequenced sample consisted of peripheral blood. The receptors derive from an adult man with Graves' ophthalmopathy. Both conserved end residues are part of each CDR3.

j_call | v_call | cdr3_aa
TRBJ2-7 | TRBV29-1 | CSVGFASEEQYF
TRBJ2-2 | TRBV7-9 | CASSPEEGKIGELFF
TRBJ1-6 | TRBV24-1 | CATSGRTATYNSPLHF
TRBJ2-5 | TRBV10-3 | CAISEGTLGF
TRBJ2-2 | TRBV15 | CATSLQGAGGELSF
TRBJ1-2 | TRBV7-2 | CASSLDGLPNYGYTF
TRBJ2-5 | TRBV5-4 | CASSFSGYQETQYF
TRBJ2-7 | TRBV4-1 | CASSQGTGTGWHEQYF
TRBJ2-2 | TRBV7-2 | CASRPAGGPGTGELFF
TRBJ2-2 | TRBV25-1 | CASSRQDFTGELFF
TRBJ1-1 | TRBV7-2 | CASSVGDLWNEAFF
TRBJ2-5 | TRBV20-1 | CSAGSGRGETQYF
TRBJ2-3 | TRBV2 | CASREGWVDTQYF
TRBJ2-2 | TRBV9 | CASSVAPGGDTGELFF
TRBJ1-2 | TRBV2 | CASSVLRQNNYGYTF
TRBJ2-7 | TRBV30 | CAWSVGGLREQYF
TRBJ2-2 | TRBV4-2 | CASRQHTTGRTGELFF
TRBJ1-6 | TRBV10-3 | CAIRGTGGSPLHF
TRBJ1-5 | TRBV5-1 | CASSPTGGDQPQHF
TRBJ2-7 | TRBV7-9 | CASSQGRASYEQYF
TRBJ2-7 | TRBV29-1 | CSVEGGQGHYEQYF
TRBJ1-3 | TRBV7-7 | CASSFAVNTIYF
TRBJ2-7 | TRBV11-2 | CASSLVRTYEQYF
TRBJ2-6 | TRBV7-3 | CASSQGTGGSGANVLTF
TRBJ2-7 | TRBV19 | CASSIRDSYYEQYF
TRBJ1-2 | TRBV7-9 | CASSLETSGTGGYGYTF
TRBJ2-2 | TRBV7-6 | CASSFGTSGGELFF
TRBJ1-5 | TRBV6-1 | CASTVGSDQPQHF
TRBJ2-7 | TRBV10-3 | CAISVADRPSYEQYF
TRBJ2-5 | TRBV25-1 | CASSEFLSARQTSEETQYF
TRBJ1-1 | TRBV9 | CASSVGPGVNTEAFF
TRBJ1-3 | TRBV9 | CASSPSGISGNTIYF
TRBJ1-6 | TRBV12-3/TRBV12-4 | CASSLEQGLVGSPLHF
TRBJ1-6 | TRBV10-3 | CAISERKINSPLHF
TRBJ1-5 | TRBV7-9 | CASSQRGDQPQHF
TRBJ2-5 | TRBV10-3 | CAISAEGVDGLETQYF
TRBJ1-2 | TRBV12-3/TRBV12-4 | CASSLIGPGGYTF
TRBJ2-7 | TRBV2 | CASSELAAYEQYF
TRBJ1-4 | TRBV5-6 | CASRMTGSLNEKLFF
TRBJ2-7 | TRBV14 | CASSQGLAGGLIEQYF
TRBJ1-2 | TRBV5-5 | CASSLRSQDHENYGYTF
TRBJ2-5 | TRBV29-1 | CSVVGTGDQRQETQYF
TRBJ2-2 | TRBV25-1 | CASSEYDGTGELFF
TRBJ1-5 | TRBV11-2 | CASSTSTRDRVIQPQHF
TRBJ1-5 | TRBV20-1 | CSAMEGIRLDQPQHF
TRBJ1-5 | TRBV20-1 | CSAKDRTNQPQHF
TRBJ2-2 | TRBV20-1 | CSAREQERGAASTGELFF
TRBJ1-4 | TRBV10-3 | CAISATGGNEKLFF
TRBJ2-5 | TRBV7-9 | CASSRSWGTSGFPETQYF
TRBJ2-7 | TRBV20-1 | CSGGGLRAYEQYF